Below, 7 T cell receptor beta chains from the same sample are listed, as sequenced in a study of shared clonotypes between healthy human individuals (dated by TCRdb to the early 2020s). Preparation of the library involved the immunoSEQ multiplex PCR assay. TCRdb limited this immuneACCESS table to in-frame rearrangements with V and J called. A share of clones is missing; checked studies link under half to unresolved V genes, and the rest is unexplained. The sample yields hundreds of thousands of clones; around 93% were counted once. More than 20% of the sample is held by the ten biggest clonotypes. For the CD8 naive samples, CD45RO-negative cells were positively selected for CCR7, yielding a CD45RA+CCR7+ population from which TemRA cells were excluded. The sequenced sample was naive CD8+ T cells sorted from blood. The label giving this sample's cell subset or site can be read as: CD45RA+CCR7+. These receptors all stem from a man aged 25-40 years in good health.

The chain carries TRBV9 and TRBJ2-3, with 10 bases identical to TRBD2. The CDR3 length is 15 residues. The V gene's germline CDR1 is SGDLS and CDR2 YYNGEE. V lost 2 bases and J lost 3; bases outside the gene matches: 3. The CDR3 DNA reads TGTGCCAGCAGCGTTGGACTAGCGGCTACAGATACGCAGTATTTT. This gives the protein CASSVGLAATDTQYF.

The chain has TRBV4-1 and TRBJ1-1; 8 nucleotides match TRBD1. The CDR3 is made up of 12 amino acids. J lost 4 bases, V lost 7 bases, and 2 bases had no gene match. Per the germline V gene, CDR1 is MGHRA and CDR2 is YSYEKL. CDR3 amino acids: CASTDRGTEAFF. The DNA of the CDR3 is TGCGCCAGCACAGACAGGGGCACTGAAGCTTTCTTT.

The V call is TRBV2, the J call TRBJ1-5, with 9 positions matching TRBD1. V gave up 4 bases and J gave up 0 bases; unmatched junction bases: 7. Germline CDR1 and CDR2: SNHLY and FYNNEI. The CDR3 is 17 amino acids. CDR3 region: CASSAGTGLYSNQPQHF. The CDR3, as DNA: TGTGCCAGCAGTGCCGGGACAGGGCTCTATAGCAATCAGCCCCAGCATTTT.

J is TRBJ1-1 and V is TRBV6-6; 9 bases fit TRBD1. This CDR3 spans 16 amino acids. Trimming at V came to 0 bases and at J to 4 bases, leaving 6 bases not matched to a gene. CDR1 is MNHNY, CDR2 SVGAGI, per germline (reference sequence). The CDR3 DNA is TGTGCCAGCAGTTACTCCCCAACAGGGGGCCCCACTGAAGCTTTCTTT. Its translation is CASSYSPTGGPTEAFF.

The chain carries TRBV27 and TRBJ1-3; D gene ambiguous. V lost 6 bases and J lost 0, with 12 bases in between. CDR1 and CDR2 from the germline V gene are MNHEY and SMNVEV (reference sequence). This CDR3 comprises 15 residues. The DNA of the CDR3 is TGTGCCAGCAGCCCAGGACCTAACTCTGGAAACACCATATATTTT. It is translated as CASSPGPNSGNTIYF.

This rearrangement joins TRBV27 to TRBJ2-5; D is possibly TRBD1 or TRBD2 (5 bases each). The CDR3 is 16 amino acids. CDR1 MNHEY and CDR2 SMNVEV come from the germline V gene (reference sequence). Trimming took 3 bases from V and 2 from J, leaving 16 bases between them. CDR3 amino acids: CASSFSGAQMQETQYF. In nucleotides, the CDR3 is TGTGCCAGCAGTTTCTCCGGGGCCCAAATGCAAGAGACCCAGTACTTC.

The genes are TRBV27 and TRBJ1-5, with TRBD1 matching 9 bases. Germline V gene data show CDR1 as MNHEY and CDR2 as SMNVEV (reference sequence). The CDR3 length is 14 residues. Trimming took 6 bases from V and 2 from J; bases not matched to a gene: 2. DNA of the CDR3: TGTGCCAGCAGGACAGGGGGGGGCAATCAGCCCCAGCATTTT. Amino acid sequence: CASRTGGGNQPQHF.